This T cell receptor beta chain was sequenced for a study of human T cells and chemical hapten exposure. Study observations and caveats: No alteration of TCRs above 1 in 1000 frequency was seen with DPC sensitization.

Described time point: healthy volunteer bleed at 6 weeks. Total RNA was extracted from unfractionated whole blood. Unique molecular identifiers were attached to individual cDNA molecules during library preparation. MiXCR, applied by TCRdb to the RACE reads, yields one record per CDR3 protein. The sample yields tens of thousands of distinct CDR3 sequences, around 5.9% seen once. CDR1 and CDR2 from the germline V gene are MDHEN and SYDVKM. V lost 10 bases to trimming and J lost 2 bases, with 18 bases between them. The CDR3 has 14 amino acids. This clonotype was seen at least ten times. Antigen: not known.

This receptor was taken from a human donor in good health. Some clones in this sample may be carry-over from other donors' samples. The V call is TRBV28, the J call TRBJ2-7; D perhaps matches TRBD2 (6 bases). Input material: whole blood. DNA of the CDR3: TGTGCCACCGGCTCGGAGGGCCTCACCTACGAGCAGTACTTC. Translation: CATGSEGLTYEQYF.